This record concerns one T cell receptor (beta chain) sequence. The antigen is unknown. The data belong to a study of T cell responses to AZD1222 COVID-19 vaccine. Samples with a second dose at about 4 or about 12 weeks were pooled together. Libraries were prepared by immunoSEQ multiplex PCR; TCRdb keeps only in-frame clonotypes and omits some of them. The sample carries some 150,000 clones, roughly 90% recorded once. Study observations and caveats: The sample set comprised mostly white British donors with more females, and clonal diversity was possibly underestimated.

CDR3 length: 14 residues. CDR1 SNHLY and CDR2 FYNNEI come from the germline V gene. The ends were cut back, 5 bases at V and 2 bases at J, with 13 bases in the middle. The sample was peripheral blood, taken 28 days after the second AZD1222 dose. The origin of this receptor is an adult who received the AZD1222 COVID-19 vaccine. V and J are TRBV2 and TRBJ2-7; the D gene is possibly TRBD1 (5 bases). CDR3 in amino acids: CASSKGALTYEQYF. The CDR3 nucleotides are TGTGCCAGCAGTAAAGGGGCATTGACCTACGAGCAGTACTTC.